Presented here are 2 T cell receptor beta chains from one specimen sequenced in a study of Ad26.COV2.S vaccination and SARS-CoV-2 variants. Generated by immunoSEQ multiplex PCR, the TCRdb table keeps only in-frame clones and is missing some. The profile shows about 370,000 clones, 70% to 90% of them singletons. Treatment defined: around 19 received Ad26.COV2.S at low or high dose, single or two shots; roughly 5 received placebo; per-sample allocation not given. Specimens were obtained on day 63 following the first vaccine or placebo injection. Sequencing was performed on peripheral blood, taken in a trial of Ad26.COV2.S vaccine versus placebo. These receptors were taken from a person aged 18-65 years who received the Ad26.COV2.S COVID-19 vaccine or a placebo.

CDR3 region: CASSLDGGSGNTIYF. CDR3 DNA: TGTGCCAGCAGCTTAGACGGGGGCTCTGGAAACACCATATATTTT. The genes are TRBV7-8 and TRBJ1-3; D is perhaps TRBD1 (5 bases). Deletions cut 1 base from V and 0 bases from J, with 7 bases between. Germline V gene sequence: CDR1 SGHVS, CDR2 FQNEAQ. The CDR3 covers 15 residues.

The chain has TRBV4-1 and TRBJ1-2; TRBD1 might be the D (5 bases). V dropped 2 bases and J dropped 4 bases, with 14 bases sitting between them. CDR1 is MGHRA, CDR2 YSYEKL, per germline. This CDR3 is 15 amino acids long. CDR3 nucleotides: TGCGCCAGCAGCCAATTTCACCTTCAGGGCTATGGCTACACCTTC. Translated: CASSQFHLQGYGYTF.